Here is one T cell receptor (beta chain) with its context. The sample is drawn from a study of shared clonotypes between healthy human individuals. V lost 0 bases to trimming and J lost 4 bases, with 9 bases between them. CDR3 size: 14 residues. Germline V gene data show CDR1 as MGHRA and CDR2 as YSYEKL. TCRdb's copy holds only in-frame clones and misses some; the assay was immunoSEQ multiplex PCR. This sample has roughly 2.2 million clones; roughly 90% occur once, and the top ten carry about 0.41%. The chain is built from TRBV4-1 and TRBJ1-1; D remains unclear. The material sequenced was naive CD4+ T cells from PBMCs. Subset specified: CD45RA+ positively selected. This sequence originates from a man between 18 and 29 years old in good health. Some clones in this sample may be carry-over from other donors' samples. The CDR3 DNA sequence: TGCGCCAGCAGCCAAGAAGGTGCGGGCACTGAAGCTTTCTTT. Its protein is CASSQEGAGTEAFF.